This is a list of T cell receptor beta chains from one sample in a study of blood T cell repertoires in COVID-19. The repertoire was sequenced with immunoSEQ multiplex PCR; TCRdb's copy has only in-frame clones and lacks some. The repertoire holds about 410,000 clones, 75% to 90% seen once, with roughly 1.5% in the top ten. The sequenced sample was peripheral blood. The receptors shown here come from a woman between 40 and 55 years old with COVID-19, enrolled during active disease. Each CDR3 is given with its conserved first and last residue. Each record gives: J gene, D gene, clone size, V gene, CDR3 protein, CDR3 DNA. D genes are given only for firm matches. Not every row has a clone size; where given, it reads once, few, many or a size class.

>TRBJ1-1|NA|NA|TRBV9
CASGTGTQVGAFF
TGTGCCAGCGGAACAGGGACCCAAGTGGGAGCTTTCTTT
>TRBJ2-1|NA|NA|TRBV7-2
CASSLSAGSNEQFF
TGTGCCAGCAGCCTATCCGCGGGGTCCAATGAGCAGTTCTTC
>TRBJ1-5|TRBD1|NA|TRBV7-6
CASSREQGSGQHF
TGTGCCAGCAGCAGAGAACAGGGGTCAGGGCAGCATTTT
>TRBJ2-4|TRBD2|NA|TRBV11-1
CASSPELAGYENIQYF
TGTGCCAGCAGCCCCGAACTAGCGGGGTACGAAAACATTCAGTACTTC
>TRBJ2-7|NA|NA|TRBV18
CASSPKTGSGEQYF
TGTGCCAGCTCACCGAAGACAGGTTCTGGCGAGCAGTACTTC
>TRBJ2-3|NA|once|TRBV7-2
CASSLGQAPDTQYF
TGTGCCAGCAGCTTAGGGCAGGCTCCAGATACGCAGTATTTT
>TRBJ1-6|NA|NA|TRBV7-8
CASSLVSRGSSPLHF
TGTGCCAGCAGCTTAGTATCCAGGGGATCTTCACCCCTCCACTTT
>TRBJ1-4|NA|NA|TRBV5-1
CASSQGHTTNEKLFF
TGCGCCAGCAGCCAGGGACACACAACTAATGAAAAACTGTTTTTT
>TRBJ2-2|TRBD1|NA|TRBV19
CASSRLRTGITGELFF
TGTGCCAGTAGTCGGCTGCGGACAGGGATCACCGGGGAGCTGTTTTTT
>TRBJ2-1|TRBD2|NA|TRBV5-1
CASSWGVGLAGNEQFF
TGCGCCAGCAGCTGGGGGGTGGGACTAGCGGGAAATGAGCAGTTCTTC